This TCR beta chain emerged from a study of blood T cells in healthy people across ages. A second PCR of roughly 7 to 11 cycles used a sample-barcoded 5' primer and a J-beta primer mix. A 12-random-nucleotide template-switch adaptor tagged each cDNA molecule. TCRdb recomputed calls from the 5' RACE reads with MiXCR, one row per CDR3 protein. The sample yields approximately 700,000 distinct CDR3 sequences, 32% seen once. The junction had 17 bases not matched to a gene; V was cut back by 6 bases and J by 9 bases. CDR1 and CDR2 (germline): LNHDA, SQIVND (reference sequence). CDR3 size: 16 residues. Remarks on this clonotype: Its matching antigen is unknown.

Study-wide results and limits: Conclusively comparing naive with antigen-experienced cells was impossible with unsorted PBMCs. In older individuals, TCR beta diversity per million T cells was lower, falling roughly linearly with age.

The chain employs TRBV19 and TRBJ2-4; TRBD1 agrees at 7 bases. This TCR derives from a woman older than 75 in good health. Sequencing input: blood. CDR3 coding DNA: TGTGCCAGTAGCTCCCTTAGCCCGCAGGGGGTAACCATTCAGTACTTC. It specifies CASSSLSPQGVTIQYF. The full variable domain, rest sourced from reference TRBV19 and TRBJ2-4, is DGGITQSPKYLFRKEGQNVTLSCEQNLNHDAMYWYRQDPGQGLRLIYYSQIVNDFQKGDIAEGYSVSREKKESFPLTVTSAQKNPTAFYLCASSSLSPQGVTIQYFGAGTRLSVL.